The rows below give T cell receptor beta chains drawn from one sample of a study of neoadjuvant anti-PD-1 for oral cavity cancer. Here immunoSEQ multiplex PCR was the method, and the copy in TCRdb shows in-frame clones only, minus some. The sample lists over 80,000 clones, more than 80% seen once, with about 3.4% in the top ten. Sequencing was performed on PBMCs, taken before nivolumab (anti-PD-1) treatment. The origin of the receptors is a person between 35 and 79 years old with oral cavity squamous cell carcinoma. Both conserved end residues are part of each CDR3. The order of the fields is CDR3 protein, CDR3 DNA, clone size, D gene, CDR3 length, V gene, J gene. A D gene is named only where the DNA matches it firmly. Size values are once, few and many counts, or a class for expanded clones, and some rows have none.

CASSRERNYEQYF	TGTGCCAGTAGTAGGGAGCGAAACTACGAGCAGTACTTC	.	.	13	TRBV19	TRBJ2-7
CASSEQAYNEQFF	TGCGCCAGCAGTGAACAGGCCTACAATGAGCAGTTCTTC	once	.	13	TRBV10-1	TRBJ2-1
CASSLGTTRGDEQYF	TGTGCCAGCAGCCTCGGGACAACCAGGGGCGACGAGCAGTACTTC	.	.	15	TRBV9	TRBJ2-7
CASSKNRAYEQYF	TGTGCCAGCAGCAAAAATCGAGCCTACGAGCAGTACTTC	.	.	13	TRBV21-1	TRBJ2-7
CASSQGQGALWDEAFF	TGCGCCAGCAGCCAAGGACAGGGGGCCCTTTGGGATGAAGCTTTCTTT	.	TRBD1	16	TRBV5-1	TRBJ1-1
CASARGQLSGASSYNEQFF	TGTGCCAGTGCAAGAGGGCAGTTGTCGGGGGCTTCTTCCTACAATGAGCAGTTCTTC	.	.	19	TRBV27	TRBJ2-1
CATSRGYQPQHF	TGTGCCACCAGCAGGGGGTATCAGCCCCAGCATTTT	few	.	12	TRBV15	TRBJ1-5
CASRFDRGNQPQHF	TGTGCCAGCAGGTTCGACAGGGGTAATCAGCCCCAGCATTTT	.	TRBD1	14	TRBV2	TRBJ1-5
CATSRTGNTEAFF	TGTGCCACCAGCAGAACCGGGAACACTGAAGCTTTCTTT	.	.	13	TRBV15	TRBJ1-1
CASSPYTGGGLGYTF	TGTGCCAGCAGCCCATACACAGGGGGCGGGCTCGGCTACACCTTC	.	TRBD1	15	TRBV7-2	TRBJ1-2
CASSLGRQLSYEQYF	TGTGCCAGCAGCTTGGGGCGGCAACTCTCCTACGAGCAGTACTTC	.	.	15	TRBV5-8	TRBJ2-7
CAISAGLNTGELFF	TGTGCCATCAGTGCCGGGTTGAACACCGGGGAGCTGTTTTTT	few	.	14	TRBV10-3	TRBJ2-2
CASRSSGQGETQYF	TGTGCCAGCAGGTCTAGCGGGCAGGGGGAGACCCAGTACTTC	.	TRBD2	14	TRBV7-2	TRBJ2-5
CAPPVTDRESSANTGELFF	TGCGCCCCACCTGTGACGGACAGGGAAAGTTCCGCGAACACCGGGGAGCTGTTTTTT	.	TRBD1	19	TRBV10-1	TRBJ2-2
CAWSSGGTDTQYF	TGTGCCTGGAGTAGCGGGGGCACAGATACGCAGTATTTT	.	TRBD2	13	TRBV30	TRBJ2-3
CAWSQTNSNQPQHF	TGTGCCTGGAGTCAGACAAATAGCAATCAGCCCCAGCATTTT	.	.	14	TRBV30	TRBJ1-5
CASSPGTGASYEQYF	TGTGCCAGCAGTCCAGGGACAGGGGCCTCCTACGAGCAGTACTTC	many	TRBD1	15	TRBV27	TRBJ2-7
CAWGRGLSYEQYF	TGTGCCTGGGGCAGGGGTCTTTCCTACGAGCAGTACTTC	.	.	13	TRBV30	TRBJ2-7
CAISDSRDRYYEQYF	TGTGCCATCAGTGATTCGAGAGACCGTTACTACGAGCAGTACTTC	once	.	15	TRBV10-3	TRBJ2-7
CAIRRTADEQYF	TGTGCCATCAGGCGGACAGCGGACGAGCAGTACTTC	.	.	12	TRBV10-3	TRBJ2-7
CSAYDQPRAFF	TGCAGTGCTTACGACCAACCCCGAGCTTTCTTT	.	.	11	TRBV20-1	TRBJ1-1
CASSLQAGGEGETQYF	TGTGCCAGCAGCTTGCAGGCAGGGGGCGAGGGAGAGACCCAGTACTTC	.	TRBD1	16	TRBV7-2	TRBJ2-5
CASSLVDGTYEQYF	TGCGCCAGCAGCTTGGTGGACGGAACCTACGAGCAGTACTTC	.	.	14	TRBV5-1	TRBJ2-7
CASSPSGGTYEQYF	TGTGCCAGCAGCCCCTCGGGGGGAACCTACGAGCAGTACTTC	.	TRBD2	14	TRBV7-9	TRBJ2-7
CASSAIAGANVLTF	TGTGCCAGCAGTGCAATCGCTGGGGCCAACGTCCTGACTTTC	.	.	14	TRBV25-1	TRBJ2-6
CASSEAPGAGEKLFF	TGTGCCAGCAGTGAAGCGCCAGGGGCTGGCGAAAAACTGTTTTTT	.	.	15	TRBV6-1	TRBJ1-4
CASSKTTPSTDTQYF	TGTGCCAGTAGTAAGACAACTCCGAGCACAGATACGCAGTATTTT	.	.	15	TRBV19	TRBJ2-3
CASPGTGWNTGELFF	TGTGCCAGCCCCGGGACAGGGTGGAACACCGGGGAGCTGTTTTTT	.	TRBD1	15	TRBV6-1	TRBJ2-2
CASSLASGGEETQYF	TGTGCCAGCAGTTTGGCTAGCGGGGGGGAAGAGACCCAGTACTTC	.	TRBD2	15	TRBV28	TRBJ2-5
CASANTGGGTDTQYF	TGTGCCAGCGCAAACACAGGGGGGGGAACGGATACGCAGTATTTT	.	.	15	TRBV6-1	TRBJ2-3
CSVEGLNTEAFF	TGCAGCGTTGAAGGGCTGAACACTGAAGCTTTCTTT	.	.	12	TRBV29-1	TRBJ1-1
CASSPGASLQFF	TGTGCCAGCAGCCCTGGGGCTAGCCTCCAGTTCTTC	.	.	12	TRBV11-2	TRBJ2-1
CASSGGRINYEQYF	TGTGCCAGCAGTGGCGGGAGAATCAACTACGAGCAGTACTTC	.	TRBD2	14	TRBV27	TRBJ2-7
CATSRDRATVDEQYF	TGTGCCACCAGCAGAGACAGGGCGACAGTTGACGAGCAGTACTTC	.	.	15	TRBV15	TRBJ2-7
CASSLGGLGTDTQYF	TGTGCCAGCAGCCTAGGTGGGCTAGGGACAGATACGCAGTATTTT	.	.	15	TRBV11-2	TRBJ2-3